The 30 T cell receptor beta chains below all came from one sample that was sequenced in a study of T cell changes during pregnancy in multiple sclerosis. Libraries were prepared by immunoSEQ multiplex PCR; TCRdb keeps only in-frame clonotypes and omits some of them. The table shows more than 65,000 clones, with approximately 86% occurring only once. Sequenced material: peripheral blood, taken before pregnancy. These receptors were taken from a female donor with multiple sclerosis, enrolled in a pregnancy study.

The chain uses TRBV10-1 and TRBJ2-2, with D possibly matching TRBD2 (5 bases). Trimming cost V 4 bases and J 5 bases, with 8 bases left between them. The CDR3 is 13 residues long. Germline V lookup: CDR1 WNHNN, CDR2 SYGVQD (reference sequence). The CDR3 loop reads CASSGGFTGELFF. CDR3 in DNA: TGCGCCAGCAGTGGAGGGTTTACCGGGGAGCTGTTTTTT.

CDR3 in DNA: TGTGCCAGCAGTGCGGGACAGGGGCCCCCCGGGGAGCTGTTTTTT. Its protein product is CASSAGQGPPGELFF. The rearrangement uses TRBV6-1 and TRBJ2-2; the match to TRBD1 covers 10 bases. This CDR3 is built from 15 residues. The germline CDR1 and CDR2 sequences are MNHNS and SASEGT. The V and J ends lost 4 bases and 6 bases, in that order; junction bases with no gene match: 5.

The J gene is TRBJ1-5, the V gene TRBV29-1; 9 nucleotides line up with TRBD1. The CDR3 is made up of 14 amino acids. J gave up 1 base and V 5 bases, and 3 bases lay outside the gene matches. From germline, CDR1 is SQVTM and CDR2 ANQGSEA. For the CDR3, the DNA is TGCAGCGTTAGAGGACAGGGGAGCAATCAGCCCCAGCATTTT. Its protein is CSVRGQGSNQPQHF. Supplemented by reference TRBV29-1 and TRBJ1-5, the full variable domain reads SAVISQKPSRDICQRGTSLTIQCQVDSQVTMMFWYRQQPGQSLTLIATANQGSEATYESGFVIDKFPISRPNLTFSTLTVSNMSPEDSSIYLCSVRGQGSNQPQHFGDGTRLSIL.

The gene calls are TRBV7-2 and TRBJ1-4; TRBD1 agrees at 9 bases. V was pared by 0 bases and J by 8 bases, with 7 bases of the junction left unmatched. Germline V gives CDR1 SGHTA, CDR2 FQGNSA. This CDR3 is built from 16 residues. The CDR3 is CASSLAAGTGWEKLFF. The CDR3 coding sequence is TGTGCCAGCAGCTTAGCGGCCGGGACAGGGTGGGAAAAACTGTTTTTT.

This chain joins TRBV7-9 and TRBJ1-2; D uncertain. The germline CDR1 and CDR2 sequences are SEHNR and FQNEAQ (reference sequence). V lost 6 bases and J lost 4, with 15 bases in between. This CDR3 region has 14 residues. Here the CDR3 DNA reads TGTGCCAGCAGTTACCCCGTACTCTTCTATGGCTACACCTTC. This codes for CASSYPVLFYGYTF.

The gene calls are TRBV7-9 and TRBJ2-2; 8 nucleotides align to TRBD1. The CDR3 extends over 14 amino acids. Germline V gene sequence: CDR1 SEHNR, CDR2 FQNEAQ (reference sequence). V shed 4 bases, J shed 8 bases, and the junction held 6 bases outside the gene matches. CDR3 sequence (DNA): TGTGCCAGCAGCTCGATCAGGGGGCAGGGGGAGCTGTTTTTT. The encoded protein is CASSSIRGQGELFF.

This clone was observed a few times. The chain combines TRBV7-8 with TRBJ1-6; D uncertain. Germline V gene data show CDR1 as SGHVS and CDR2 as FQNEAQ. The CDR3 runs to 15 residues. The ends were cut back, 4 bases at V and 13 bases at J, with 20 bases in the middle. DNA for the CDR3: TGTGCCAGCAGCTCGGGGAGTATGGATCTGCGTCCCCTCCACTTT. Residues: CASSSGSMDLRPLHF.

V and J are TRBV15 and TRBJ1-2, with D possibly matching TRBD1 (5 bases). Trimming removed 3 bases from V and 3 bases from J, with 11 bases in between. CDR1 is LNHNV, CDR2 YYDKDF, per germline (reference sequence). The CDR3 sequence is 14 residues long. CDR3 residues: CATSRDMTDYGYTF. CDR3 in DNA: TGTGCCACCAGCAGGGACATGACAGACTATGGCTACACCTTC.

The chain joins TRBV19 to TRBJ1-1; D may be TRBD1 (5 bases). Germline V gene data show CDR1 as LNHDA and CDR2 as SQIVND (reference sequence). With 3 bases removed from V and 5 bases from J, the gap between germline ends came to 13 bases. The CDR3 runs to 14 residues. CDR3 sequence: CASSITPSGTEAFF. The CDR3 DNA sequence: TGTGCCAGTAGTATTACCCCTTCAGGGACTGAAGCTTTCTTT.

This chain joins TRBV28 and TRBJ1-1; tentatively, D is TRBD1 (6 bases). The ends were cut back, 8 bases at V and 4 bases at J, with 20 bases in the middle. CDR1 MDHEN and CDR2 SYDVKM come from the germline V gene. The CDR3 runs to 15 residues. For the CDR3, the DNA is TGTGCCAGCGTACCTTGGGGGACAATTACCACTGAAGCTTTCTTT. Its translation: CASVPWGTITTEAFF. Full variable domain (missing parts from reference TRBV28 and TRBJ1-1): DVKVTQSSRYLVKRTGEKVFLECVQDMDHENMFWYRQDPGLGLRLIYFSYDVKMKEKGDIPEGYSVSREKKERFSLILESASTNQTSMYLCASVPWGTITTEAFFGQGTRLTVV.

This chain uses TRBV7-2 with TRBJ1-4; TRBD1 aligns across 8 bases. Looked up from germline, CDR1 is SGHTA and CDR2 is FQGNSA. After removal of 5 bases from V and 8 bases from J, the junction contained 10 bases not matched to a gene. The CDR3 covers 15 residues. DNA of the CDR3: TGTGCCAGCAGCCTGTTCGGACAGGGAGAGGAAAAACTGTTTTTT. Translating it yields CASSLFGQGEEKLFF.

V and J are TRBV9 and TRBJ2-3; D remains ambiguous. CDR1 and CDR2 from the germline V gene are SGDLS and YYNGEE. The CDR3 runs to 12 residues. Trimming removed 4 bases from V and 6 bases from J, with 9 bases in between. In DNA, the CDR3 is TGTGCCAGCAGCCCCCGCGTGGATACGCAGTATTTT. Its translation: CASSPRVDTQYF.

J is TRBJ1-1 and V is TRBV13, with a tentative D call TRBD1 (6 bases). Between the trimmed V and J ends, which lost 5 bases and 3 bases, there was a span of 16 bases. This CDR3 region has 15 residues. Germline CDR1 reads PRHDT; CDR2 reads FYEKMQ (reference sequence). The CDR3 region has the DNA TGTGCCAGCAGCCCTGGACCTTCAGGGGACACTGAAGCTTTCTTT. Translating it yields CASSPGPSGDTEAFF.

On this clone: At one end the junction does not follow the germline gene, possibly because of a read error. This chain joins TRBV13 and TRBJ2-1; 7 nucleotides match TRBD1. Per germline, CDR1 PRHDT and CDR2 FYEKMQ (reference sequence). There are 15 residues in the CDR3. CDR3 loop: CASSYRQGSHNEQFF. DNA for the CDR3: TGTGCCAGCAGCTATAGACAGGGCTCCCACAATGAGCAGTTCTTC.

This chain uses TRBV19 with TRBJ2-7, with 10 bases fitting TRBD1. CDR1 and CDR2 (germline): LNHDA, SQIVND (reference sequence). Trimming removed 5 bases from V and 3 bases from J; junction bases left unmatched: 10. CDR3 size: 16 residues. In DNA, the CDR3 is TGTGCCAGTAGTTCCTCGGGACAGGGGATAGGCTACGAGCAGTACTTC. This gives the protein CASSSSGQGIGYEQYF.

CDR3 sequence: CASSLLGRGGYEQYF. The CDR3 DNA reads TGCGCCAGCAGCTTGTTGGGCAGGGGAGGGTACGAGCAGTACTTC. V and J are TRBV5-1 and TRBJ2-7; tentative D call: TRBD2 (7 bases). The CDR3 is 15 residues long. Trimming removed 1 base at V and 4 bases at J, with 15 bases between. The germline CDR1 and CDR2 sequences are SGHRS and YFSETQ. The full variable domain, with the rest looked up from reference TRBV5-1 and TRBJ2-7, is KAGVTQTPRYLIKTRGQQVTLSCSPISGHRSVSWYQQTPGQGLQFLFEYFSETQRNKGNFPGRFSGRQFSNSRSEMNVSTLELGDSALYLCASSLLGRGGYEQYFGPGTRLTVT.

The V gene is TRBV11-1, the J gene TRBJ2-3; possible D gene TRBD2, 7 bases. There are 15 residues in the CDR3. Trimming pared 2 bases from V and 2 bases from J, leaving 11 bases between. Germline assignment: CDR1 SGHAT and CDR2 FQDESV (reference sequence). The CDR3: CASSLRGGHTDTQYF. CDR3 DNA sequence: TGTGCCAGCAGCTTAAGGGGGGGCCACACAGATACGCAGTATTTT.

This chain links TRBV6-1 with TRBJ1-5, with TRBD1 as a possible D gene (6 bases). Trimming took 3 bases from V and 0 from J, leaving 12 bases between them. CDR3 length: 16 residues. Germline V gene data show CDR1 as MNHNS and CDR2 as SASEGT. The CDR3 here is CASSDMAGVSNQPQHF. The CDR3 nucleotides read TGTGCCAGCAGTGATATGGCAGGGGTTAGCAATCAGCCCCAGCATTTT.

This chain links TRBV19 with TRBJ2-1, with D possibly being TRBD1 (6 bases). V dropped 10 bases and J dropped 4 bases, with 20 bases sitting between them. Germline-derived CDR1 and CDR2 are LNHDA and SQIVND (reference sequence). The CDR3 contains 15 residues. CDR3 sequence reads: CATAQGTTLYNEQFF. CDR3 nucleotide sequence: TGTGCCACCGCGCAGGGGACCACTTTATACAATGAGCAGTTCTTC.

The rearrangement uses TRBV2 and TRBJ2-5; perhaps TRBD1 as D (6 bases). Germline CDR1 is SNHLY and CDR2 is FYNNEI. The CDR3 consists of 15 residues. Deletions cut 3 bases from V and 7 bases from J, with 18 bases between. Here the CDR3 reads CASSELGASSGTQYF. The DNA of the CDR3 is TGTGCCAGCAGTGAGTTGGGGGCAAGTTCGGGGACCCAGTACTTC.

The gene calls are TRBV30 and TRBJ1-1; 7 bases fit TRBD1. The V gene's germline CDR1 is GTSNPN and CDR2 SVGIG (reference sequence). V lost 5 bases and J lost 0; bases outside the gene matches: 12. The CDR3 is 16 amino acids. The CDR3, as DNA: TGTGCCTGGGCTAGGGACAGCAGCCAGCTGAACACTGAAGCTTTCTTT. Amino acids: CAWARDSSQLNTEAFF.

The chain couples TRBV6-5 to TRBJ1-5; the D gene is possibly TRBD1 (5 bases). This CDR3 comprises 14 residues. CDR1 is MNHEY and CDR2 is SVGAGI in the germline V gene. Trimming removed 5 bases from V and 4 bases from J, with 12 bases in between. The CDR3 DNA reads TGTGCCAGCAGTCCGACAGTTAATAATCAGCCCCAGCATTTT. Translated, it gives CASSPTVNNQPQHF.

The CDR3 bases are TGTGCCAGCAGCTTAGAAGGACTAGCGGGGGCGGGGTCCTACAATGAGCAGTTCTTC. Its translation is CASSLEGLAGAGSYNEQFF. The chain has TRBV13 and TRBJ2-1; 13 nucleotides line up with TRBD2. Trimming took 1 base from V and 1 from J; bases not matched to a gene: 7. The CDR3 consists of 19 residues. The germline CDR1 and CDR2 sequences are PRHDT and FYEKMQ (reference sequence).

The gene calls are TRBV30 and TRBJ2-7, with D maybe TRBD2 (5 bases). With 1 base removed from V and 2 bases from J, the gap between germline ends came to 18 bases. This CDR3 comprises 16 residues. Germline V gene data show CDR1 as GTSNPN and CDR2 as SVGIG (reference sequence). CDR3 loop: CAWSGESSRVPYEQYF. CDR3 nucleotides: TGTGCCTGGAGTGGTGAATCGTCGAGGGTTCCCTACGAGCAGTACTTC.

This sequence joins TRBV6-5 and TRBJ2-5, with D tentatively TRBD2 (5 bases). The CDR3 loop spans 13 amino acids. CDR1 and CDR2 (germline): MNHEY, SVGAGI. The V gene lost 2 bases and the J gene lost 5 bases, with 9 bases spanning the gap. CDR3 sequence: CASSYGRAETQYF. CDR3 DNA: TGTGCCAGCAGTTACGGGAGAGCGGAGACCCAGTACTTC.

This sequence joins TRBV18 and TRBJ1-1; unclear D gene. The CDR3 loop spans 13 amino acids. Germline V lookup: CDR1 KGHSH, CDR2 LQKENI. Trimming removed 4 bases at V and 3 bases at J, with 9 bases between. The CDR3, as DNA: TGTGCCAGCTCACTCTTGCAGGACACTGAAGCTTTCTTT. Encoded protein: CASSLLQDTEAFF.

The V call is TRBV12-5, the J call TRBJ2-1, with 11 bases matching TRBD2. Germline assignment: CDR1 LGHNT and CDR2 FRNRAP. V gave up 4 bases and J gave up 8 bases; unmatched junction bases: 7. The CDR3 runs to 15 residues. This CDR3 is CASGSTSGSIYEQFF. The CDR3 coding sequence is TGTGCTAGTGGTTCCACTAGCGGGAGTATCTATGAGCAGTTCTTC.

This clone was seen just once. The chain uses TRBV9 and TRBJ1-2, with D possibly being TRBD1 (5 bases). The germline V gene encodes CDR1 SGDLS and CDR2 YYNGEE. This CDR3 spans 14 amino acids. The germline V and J ends were trimmed by 2 bases and 2 bases, with 10 bases remaining between them. In nucleotides, the CDR3 is TGTGCCAGCAGCGTTTTTGGGGGGAACTATGGCTACACCTTC. This translates into CASSVFGGNYGYTF. The variable domain in full, with the rest retrieved from reference TRBV9 and TRBJ1-2, is DSGVTQTPKHLITATGQRVTLRCSPRSGDLSVYWYQQSLDQGLQFLIQYYNGEERAKGNILERFSAQQFPDLHSELNLSSLELGDSALYFCASSVFGGNYGYTFGSGTRLTVV.

This chain joins TRBV7-2 and TRBJ1-2; perhaps TRBD1 as D (5 bases). This CDR3 comprises 14 residues. The V and J ends lost 5 bases and 8 bases respectively, with 18 bases between them. Germline assignment: CDR1 SGHTA and CDR2 FQGNSA. CDR3 nucleotide sequence: TGTGCCAGCAGCAAAGGGTTTACAGGTGAAGGCTACACCTTC. This sequence encodes CASSKGFTGEGYTF. Variable domain in full (rest from reference TRBV7-2 and TRBJ1-2): GAGVSQSPSNKVTEKGKDVELRCDPISGHTALYWYRQSLGQGLEFLIYFQGNSAPDKSGLPSDRFSAERTGGSVSTLTIQRTQQEDSAVYLCASSKGFTGEGYTFGSGTRLTVV.

V usage is TRBV7-8 and J usage is TRBJ1-2; 8 bases align to TRBD1. From germline, CDR1 is SGHVS and CDR2 FQNEAQ. The CDR3 has 14 amino acids. Trimming removed 5 bases from V and 4 bases from J; junction bases left unmatched: 6. CDR3 coding DNA: TGTGCCAGCAGCGCGACCGGGACAGGCTATGGCTACACCTTC. This encodes CASSATGTGYGYTF.